Listed here are 25 T cell receptor beta chains from one sample, sequenced in a study of blood T cell repertoires in COVID-19. Here immunoSEQ multiplex PCR was the method, and the copy in TCRdb shows in-frame clones only, minus some. This sample has more than 60,000 clones, with approximately 87% found just once. Sequencing was done on a sample of peripheral blood. The receptors originated from a man aged 50-59 years with active COVID-19.

This clone has more than one count but fewer than ten. The chain combines TRBV7-3 with TRBJ1-6, with 7 bases lining up with TRBD1. This CDR3 is 13 amino acids long. CDR1 SGHTA and CDR2 FQGTGA come from the germline V gene. V was pared by 5 bases and J by 7 bases, with 2 bases of the junction left unmatched. The CDR3 nucleotides read TGTGCCAGCAGCCCGGGACAGAATTCACCCCTCCACTTT. Residues: CASSPGQNSPLHF.

V gene TRBV12-3 or TRBV12-4 combines with J gene TRBJ1-5; D is unclear. This CDR3 is built from 13 residues. Trimming pared 0 bases from V and 6 bases from J, leaving 6 bases between. The CDR3 nucleotides read TGTGCCAGCAGTTTAGCGCGAGGTCAGCCCCAGCATTTT. Translation gives CASSLARGQPQHF.

This clone was found once. This chain uses TRBV18 with TRBJ2-2; the D is unclear. CDR1 KGHSH and CDR2 LQKENI come from the germline V gene. Trimming took 3 bases from V and 1 from J, leaving 6 bases between them. The CDR3 consists of 14 residues. CDR3 sequence reads: CASSPQQNTGELFF. Written as DNA, the CDR3 is TGTGCCAGCTCACCGCAACAGAACACCGGGGAGCTGTTTTTT.

The chain is built from TRBV15 and TRBJ2-3; 7 positions agree with TRBD2. The V gene's germline CDR1 is LNHNV and CDR2 YYDKDF (reference sequence). The CDR3 contains 17 residues. Losses at the gene ends were 0 bases for V and 5 bases for J; bases not matched to a gene: 11. In DNA form, the CDR3 reads TGTGCCACCAGCAGAGATCCCGGGGGAGGGCCCGTAGATACGCAGTATTTT. Translated, it gives CATSRDPGGGPVDTQYF. Full variable domain (remainder filled in from reference TRBV15 and TRBJ2-3): DAMVIQNPRYQVTQFGKPVTLSCSQTLNHNVMYWYQQKSSQAPKLLFHYYDKDFNNEADTPDNFQSRRPNTSFCFLDIRSPGLGDTAMYLCATSRDPGGGPVDTQYFGPGTRLTVL.

The CDR3 DNA reads TGCGCCAGCAGCCCGGACCCTCGACAGGGCGGCTACACCTTC. Its translation: CASSPDPRQGGYTF. V usage is TRBV5-1 and J usage is TRBJ1-2, with TRBD1 identical over 7 bases. The V gene's germline CDR1 is SGHRS and CDR2 YFSETQ. J gave up 8 bases and V 4 bases, and 11 bases lay outside the gene matches. The CDR3 loop spans 14 amino acids. Combining the CDR3 with reference TRBV5-1 and TRBJ1-2 gives the whole variable domain KAGVTQTPRYLIKTRGQQVTLSCSPISGHRSVSWYQQTPGQGLQFLFEYFSETQRNKGNFPGRFSGRQFSNSRSEMNVSTLELGDSALYLCASSPDPRQGGYTFGSGTRLTVV.

The rearrangement links TRBV7-9 to TRBJ2-5, with 7 positions matching TRBD2. The trim removed 8 bases at V and 5 bases at J, leaving 5 bases unmatched. The CDR3 has 12 amino acids. The germline V gene has CDR1 SEHNR and CDR2 FQNEAQ (reference sequence). The CDR3 protein is CASARSGETQYF. For the CDR3, the DNA is TGTGCCAGCGCCCGTAGCGGGGAGACCCAGTACTTC.

V gene TRBV6-2 or TRBV6-3 combines with J gene TRBJ2-3; weak D call: TRBD1 (5 bases). This CDR3 contains 15 residues. V was trimmed by 3 bases and J by 2 bases, leaving 12 bases between them. Germline V CDR1 and CDR2: MNHEY, SVGEGT. DNA of the CDR3: TGTGCCAGCAGTTATACCGACAGTTCCACAGATACGCAGTATTTT. It is translated as CASSYTDSSTDTQYF.

The chain carries TRBV5-1 and TRBJ2-5, with D tentatively TRBD1 (6 bases). Trimming removed 4 bases at V and 8 bases at J, with 9 bases between. The length of the CDR3 is 11 residues. From germline, CDR1 is SGHRS and CDR2 YFSETQ. The CDR3 DNA reads TGCGCCAGCAGCGGGGGACAAACCCAGTACTTC. Amino acids: CASSGGQTQYF.

The chain recombines TRBV3-1 (or the pseudogene TRBV3-2) with TRBJ1-1; D gene ambiguous. Germline CDR1 is LGHDT and CDR2 is YNNKEL (reference sequence). The CDR3 has 12 amino acids. Trimming took off 1 base at V and 4 bases at J, with 4 bases between the two ends. The CDR3 is CASSQGGTEAFF. CDR3 nucleotide sequence: TGTGCCAGCAGCCAAGGAGGCACTGAAGCTTTCTTT.

This chain connects TRBV5-5 to TRBJ1-4; D not certain. Germline values: CDR1 SGHKS, CDR2 YYEKEE (reference sequence). Trimming removed 0 bases at V and 2 bases at J, with 8 bases between. This CDR3 has 15 amino acids. The CDR3 protein is CASSLDPGTNEKLFF. The CDR3 bases are TGTGCCAGCAGCTTGGATCCGGGGACTAATGAAAAACTGTTTTTT.

Only a few counts were recorded for this clone. The chain employs TRBV7-3 and TRBJ2-2; D gene uncertain. Germline CDR1 and CDR2: SGHTA and FQGTGA. The V end lost 4 bases, the J end lost 1 base, and 10 bases lay between the germline ends. The CDR3 has 15 residues. The CDR3 sequence: CASSYAERNTGELFF. The CDR3 DNA follows: TGTGCCAGCAGCTACGCGGAGAGGAACACCGGGGAGCTGTTTTTT.

The chain combines TRBV7-9 with TRBJ2-2, with a possible D match to TRBD2 (6 bases). The CDR3 is 15 residues long. Germline V CDR1 and CDR2: SEHNR, FQNEAQ (reference sequence). Between the trimmed V and J ends, which lost 2 bases and 3 bases, there was a span of 10 bases. The CDR3 region is CASSLYGGDTGELFF. CDR3 sequence (DNA): TGTGCCAGCAGCTTATACGGGGGAGACACCGGGGAGCTGTTTTTT.

The V gene is TRBV7-2, the J gene TRBJ2-5; 8 nucleotides match TRBD1. The V segment lost 3 bases and the J segment 2 bases; nucleotides outside the gene matches: 5. In germline, CDR1 is SGHTA, CDR2 FQGNSA. This CDR3 spans 15 amino acids. The CDR3 region has the DNA TGTGCCAGCAGCTTGACAGGGGACAGACAAGAGACCCAGTACTTC. This codes for CASSLTGDRQETQYF. Based on the CDR3 plus reference TRBV7-2 and TRBJ2-5, the full variable domain is GAGVSQSPSNKVTEKGKDVELRCDPISGHTALYWYRQSLGQGLEFLIYFQGNSAPDKSGLPSDRFSAERTGGSVSTLTIQRTQQEDSAVYLCASSLTGDRQETQYFGPGTRLLVL.

The V gene is TRBV6-5, the J gene TRBJ2-6; TRBD1 might be the D (5 bases). Germline lookup yields CDR1 MNHEY and CDR2 SVGAGI. CDR3 size: 16 residues. Trimming removed 4 bases from V and 4 bases from J, with 14 bases in between. Here the CDR3 reads CASSFTRATGANVLTF. In DNA form, the CDR3 reads TGTGCCAGCAGTTTTACCAGGGCGACCGGGGCCAACGTCCTGACTTTC.

The genes are TRBV2 and TRBJ1-4, with 10 bases matching TRBD1. V gave up 5 bases and J gave up 3 bases; unmatched junction bases: 6. The CDR3 length is 16 residues. Germline assignment: CDR1 SNHLY and CDR2 FYNNEI. DNA of the CDR3: TGTGCCAGCAGTAGGGACAGGGGCTCGGCTAATGAAAAACTGTTTTTT. Its translation: CASSRDRGSANEKLFF.

This clone was seen only once. The chain combines TRBV5-1 with TRBJ2-4, with D possibly TRBD2 on 5 matching bases. Germline V gene data show CDR1 as SGHRS and CDR2 as YFSETQ. This CDR3 is built from 17 residues. V was cut by 0 bases and J by 2 bases, with 15 bases left in between. This chain's CDR3 is CASSLVTGYPPKNIQYF. The CDR3 DNA follows: TGCGCCAGCAGCTTGGTCACGGGGTACCCCCCCAAAAACATTCAGTACTTC. Using reference TRBV5-1 and TRBJ2-4 for the parts outside the CDR3, the full variable domain is KAGVTQTPRYLIKTRGQQVTLSCSPISGHRSVSWYQQTPGQGLQFLFEYFSETQRNKGNFPGRFSGRQFSNSRSEMNVSTLELGDSALYLCASSLVTGYPPKNIQYFGAGTRLSVL.

The V gene is TRBV15, the J gene TRBJ1-2; D unclear. Germline assignment: CDR1 LNHNV and CDR2 YYDKDF (reference sequence). Deletions cut 1 base from V and 8 bases from J, with 17 bases between. CDR3 size: 15 residues. The CDR3 nucleotides read TGTGCCACCAGCAGAGGAGGGCTGGAGAGGAGAGGCTACACCTTC. Its translation: CATSRGGLERRGYTF.

The chain couples TRBV5-1 to TRBJ2-2, with 9 bases aligning to TRBD1. This CDR3 has 16 residues. Looked up from germline, CDR1 is SGHRS and CDR2 is YFSETQ. Trimming took 1 base from V and 7 from J; bases not matched to a gene: 8. CDR3 sequence (DNA): TGCGCCAGCAGCTTGCCCGGGACAGGGTCCGTCGGGGAGCTGTTTTTT. Translated: CASSLPGTGSVGELFF.

A single count supports this clone. This rearrangement joins TRBV5-1 to TRBJ2-5; D uncertain. V was cut by 3 bases and J by 4 bases, with 10 bases left in between. CDR1 is SGHRS and CDR2 is YFSETQ in the germline V gene. This CDR3 region has 13 residues. The CDR3 sequence: CASSYERPETQYF. DNA of the CDR3: TGCGCCAGCAGCTACGAGCGACCAGAGACCCAGTACTTC.

The chain combines TRBV7-2 with TRBJ1-3, with D uncertain. The CDR3 contains 12 residues. The germline gives CDR1 SGHTA, CDR2 FQGNSA. V lost 4 bases, J lost 6 bases, and 7 bases lay in between. In nucleotides, the CDR3 is TGTGCCAGCAGCTCCCGTAAAAACACCATATATTTT. This translates into CASSSRKNTIYF.

This rearrangement joins TRBV5-6 to TRBJ2-1, with 7 bases identical to TRBD2. The trim removed 0 bases at V and 4 bases at J, leaving 4 bases unmatched. The CDR3 spans 15 residues. Germline V CDR1 and CDR2: SGHDT, YYEEEE. In DNA, the CDR3 is TGTGCCAGCAGCTTGGGACTAGCCCTTTACAATGAGCAGTTCTTC. Encoded protein: CASSLGLALYNEQFF.

The chain is built from TRBV5-1 and TRBJ2-7; possible D gene TRBD1, 6 bases. In germline, CDR1 is SGHRS, CDR2 YFSETQ. The CDR3 length is 16 residues. The V end lost 4 bases, the J end lost 5 bases, and 22 bases lay between the germline ends. For the CDR3, the DNA is TGCGCCAGCAGCAGCAACCCCACAGGGATTGCCAACGAGCAGTACTTC. Translation: CASSSNPTGIANEQYF.

The chain uses TRBV11-2 and TRBJ2-5; weak D call: TRBD1 (5 bases). Germline V gene lookup returns CDR1 SGHAT and CDR2 FQNNGV. Trimming pared 3 bases from V and 5 bases from J, leaving 10 bases between. CDR3 length: 13 residues. CDR3 amino acids: CASSFTGSETQYF. Here the CDR3 DNA reads TGTGCCAGCAGCTTTACAGGCTCCGAGACCCAGTACTTC. The variable domain in full, completed from reference TRBV11-2 and TRBJ2-5, reads EAGVAQSPRYKIIEKRQSVAFWCNPISGHATLYWYQQILGQGPKLLIQFQNNGVVDDSQLPKDRFSAERLKGVDSTLKIQPAKLEDSAVYLCASSFTGSETQYFGPGTRLLVL.

This chain connects TRBV18 to TRBJ2-1; 7 positions match TRBD2. This CDR3 has 16 residues. The germline CDR1 and CDR2 sequences are KGHSH and LQKENI. Trimming took 2 bases from V and 3 from J; bases not matched to a gene: 7. CDR3 loop: CASSPGGTNFYNEQFF. For the CDR3, the DNA is TGTGCCAGCTCACCAGGGGGGACTAATTTCTACAATGAGCAGTTCTTC. Full variable domain (rest looked up from reference TRBV18 and TRBJ2-1): NAGVMQNPRHLVRRRGQEARLRCSPMKGHSHVYWYRQLPEEGLKFMVYLQKENIIDESGMPKERFSAEFPKEGPSILRIQQVVRGDSAAYFCASSPGGTNFYNEQFFGPGTRLTVL.

The V call is TRBV2, the J call TRBJ2-1; TRBD2 might be the D (6 bases). From germline, CDR1 is SNHLY and CDR2 FYNNEI. The CDR3 runs 14 residues. V was cut by 6 bases and J by 4 bases, with 13 bases left in between. The CDR3: CASSDAGGYNEQFF. Here the CDR3 DNA reads TGTGCCAGCAGCGACGCCGGGGGTTACAATGAGCAGTTCTTC. Based on the CDR3 plus reference TRBV2 and TRBJ2-1, the full variable domain is EPEVTQTPSHQVTQMGQEVILRCVPISNHLYFYWYRQILGQKVEFLVSFYNNEISEKSEIFDDQFSVERPDGSNFTLKIRSTKLEDSAMYFCASSDAGGYNEQFFGPGTRLTVL.